These T cell receptor beta chains were read from a single sample in a study of OX40 agonist ivuxolimab in advanced cancers. Clones were sequenced by immunoSEQ multiplex PCR, and TCRdb holds only the in-frame ones, with some missing. Among tens of thousands of clones listed, around 90% were seen once. This specimen was CD4+ or CD8+ T cells sorted from blood, taken in a trial of the OX40 agonist ivuxolimab. The origin of the receptors is an adult with an advanced solid tumor such as melanoma, head and neck, liver or kidney cancer. CDR3s include the opening cysteine and the closing phenylalanine or tryptophan.

v_call: TRBV4-1; j_call: TRBJ1-5; cdr3_length: 15; cdr3_aa: CASSHPGGVNQPQHF
v_call: TRBV7-9; j_call: TRBJ1-1; cdr3_length: 12; cdr3_aa: CASSLSEGEAFF
v_call: TRBV5-4; j_call: TRBJ1-6; cdr3_length: 16; cdr3_aa: CASSFGGLGRGSPLHF
v_call: TRBV7-8; j_call: TRBJ1-5; cdr3_length: 15; cdr3_aa: CASSFLGYSNQPQHF
v_call: TRBV6-1; j_call: TRBJ1-1; cdr3_length: 14; cdr3_aa: CASSDYLRSTEAFF
v_call: TRBV7-2; j_call: TRBJ2-5; cdr3_length: 15; cdr3_aa: CASSLGFRDRETQYF
v_call: TRBV5-5; j_call: TRBJ1-2; cdr3_length: 17; cdr3_aa: CASSLGLIGKGDYGYTF
v_call: TRBV5-1; j_call: TRBJ2-5; cdr3_length: 14; cdr3_aa: CASSLGLAGETQYF
v_call: TRBV2; j_call: TRBJ2-7; cdr3_length: 18; cdr3_aa: CASSEALLVGSKAYEQYF
v_call: TRBV10-1; j_call: TRBJ2-1; cdr3_length: 17; cdr3_aa: CASSPGGTSGRAGEQFF
v_call: TRBV11-2; j_call: TRBJ1-6; cdr3_length: 15; cdr3_aa: CASSLGVLPNSPLHF
v_call: TRBV7-3; j_call: TRBJ1-1; cdr3_length: 13; cdr3_aa: CASSLRPNTEAFF
v_call: TRBV6-5; j_call: TRBJ2-3; cdr3_length: 15; cdr3_aa: CASSPTSGRADTQYF
v_call: TRBV5-1; j_call: TRBJ1-1; cdr3_length: 13; cdr3_aa: CASSRRRDTEAFF